The 20 T cell receptor beta chains presented below share a single source sample, sequenced in a study of beta chain features in type 1 diabetes. Expressed TCRB transcripts were sequenced after all isolated RNA was converted to cDNA. Profiled with immunoSEQ multiplex PCR; TCRdb holds only in-frame clones, not every one. The sample consists of about 15,000 clones, roughly 56% of them appearing once. The sample consisted of stem cell memory CD4+ T cells from blood. The receptors here all came from a woman between 18 and 29 years old in good health.

This clone came up a few times. This chain links TRBV10-3 with TRBJ2-2; tentative D call: TRBD2 (5 bases). Germline lookup yields CDR1 ENHRY and CDR2 SYGVKD. CDR3 length: 14 amino acids. V was shortened by 4 bases and J by 3 bases, with 9 bases between the two germline ends. The CDR3 spells CAISGRGDTGELFF. The CDR3 region has the DNA TGTGCCATCAGTGGACGGGGTGACACCGGGGAGCTGTTTTTT.

The chain links TRBV7-9 to TRBJ2-2, with 8 bases aligning to TRBD1. V trimming: 4 bases; J trimming: 4 bases; junction bases outside the gene matches: 5. Germline-derived CDR1 and CDR2 are SEHNR and FQNEAQ (reference sequence). This CDR3 is built from 15 residues. The CDR3 loop reads CASSSGQESTGELFF. In nucleotides, the CDR3 is TGTGCCAGCAGCTCGGGACAGGAGAGCACCGGGGAGCTGTTTTTT.

This chain uses TRBV7-8 with TRBJ2-7; 9 nucleotides line up with TRBD1. The CDR3 runs 17 residues. Germline CDR1 is SGHVS and CDR2 is FQNEAQ. Trimming took 1 base from V and 0 from J; bases not matched to a gene: 7. In nucleotides, the CDR3 is TGTGCCAGCAGCTTAGGCCGCGGACAGGGGAGCTCCTACGAGCAGTACTTC. This sequence encodes CASSLGRGQGSSYEQYF. The full variable domain, its missing parts supplied by reference TRBV7-8 and TRBJ2-7, is GAGVSQSPRYKVAKRGQDVALRCDPISGHVSLFWYQQALGQGPEFLTYFQNEAQLDKSGLPSDRFFAERPEGSVSTLKIQRTQQEDSAVYLCASSLGRGQGSSYEQYFGPGTRLTVT.

The rearrangement uses TRBV7-6 and TRBJ2-1; 8 bases are a match to TRBD2. CDR3 length: 15 residues. Trimming cost V 3 bases and J 9 bases; bases outside gene matches: 10. Germline loops: CDR1 SGHVS, CDR2 FNYEAQ. In nucleotides, the CDR3 is TGTGCCAGCAGCTTGGCCGCGGGGGGCCTGTTTGAGCAGTTCTTC. Encoded protein: CASSLAAGGLFEQFF.

This rearrangement joins TRBV18 to TRBJ2-7; 12 positions agree with TRBD2. The V gene's germline CDR1 is KGHSH and CDR2 LQKENI. This CDR3 comprises 16 residues. Trimming at V came to 3 bases and at J to 6 bases, leaving 9 bases not matched to a gene. This CDR3 reads CASSPGEGLAGGEQYF. CDR3 nucleotide sequence: TGTGCCAGCTCACCGGGGGAGGGACTAGCGGGCGGCGAGCAGTACTTC.

The chain uses TRBV14 and TRBJ2-5; 7 positions agree with TRBD2. V was pared by 3 bases and J by 2 bases, with 3 bases of the junction left unmatched. CDR1 and CDR2 from the germline V gene are SGHDN and FVKESK. The CDR3 contains 14 residues. DNA for the CDR3: TGTGCCAGCAGCCAGCGGGAGAGACAAGAGACCCAGTACTTC. It specifies CASSQRERQETQYF.

The V and J genes are TRBV19 and TRBJ2-2; no definite D call. Trimming took off 6 bases at V and 6 bases at J, with 11 bases between the two ends. This CDR3 has 13 residues. Germline CDR1 LNHDA, CDR2 SQIVND (reference sequence). The CDR3 spells CASRNSEAGELFF. CDR3 sequence (DNA): TGTGCCAGTAGGAACTCCGAGGCCGGGGAGCTGTTTTTT.

This chain joins TRBV7-8 and TRBJ1-2, with D possibly matching TRBD1 (6 bases). V was pared by 6 bases and J by 8 bases, with 16 bases between. The CDR3 extends over 13 amino acids. Germline CDR1 and CDR2: SGHVS and FQNEAQ. CDR3 nucleotides: TGTGCCAGCAGTCGGGGAGGGGGAAGCGGCTACACCTTC. Translated, it gives CASSRGGGSGYTF. Combining the CDR3 with reference TRBV7-8 and TRBJ1-2 gives the whole variable domain GAGVSQSPRYKVAKRGQDVALRCDPISGHVSLFWYQQALGQGPEFLTYFQNEAQLDKSGLPSDRFFAERPEGSVSTLKIQRTQQEDSAVYLCASSRGGGSGYTFGSGTRLTVV.

This rearrangement joins TRBV12-5 to TRBJ1-1; D gene uncertain. V lost 9 bases, J lost 0 bases, and 5 bases lay in between. There are 11 residues in the CDR3. Per the germline V gene, CDR1 is LGHNT and CDR2 is FRNRAP. The CDR3 spells CASPMNTEAFF. CDR3 nucleotides: TGTGCTAGCCCCATGAACACTGAAGCTTTCTTT.

A few counts support this clone. The chain combines TRBV6-1 with TRBJ2-1; D perhaps matches TRBD1 (7 bases). V lost 6 bases and J 5 bases, leaving 17 bases between the germline ends. Germline CDR1 reads MNHNS; CDR2 reads SASEGT. This CDR3 contains 15 residues. The chain's CDR3 is CASRPRQGGDNEQFF. The CDR3, as DNA: TGTGCCAGCAGACCTAGACAGGGAGGCGACAATGAGCAGTTCTTC.

The rearrangement joins TRBV14 to TRBJ2-7; the match to TRBD1 covers 9 bases. This CDR3 has 17 residues. Germline V gives CDR1 SGHDN, CDR2 FVKESK. V dropped 1 base and J dropped 12; count of bases not matched to a gene: 19. The CDR3 DNA reads TGTGCCAGCAGCCAAGCCTCCTATCCGGGACAGGGACCCTCTGCGTACTTC. Protein sequence: CASSQASYPGQGPSAYF.

A few counts support this clone. This sequence joins TRBV20-1 and TRBJ2-3, with a possible D match to TRBD2 (5 bases). Germline CDR1 is DFQATT and CDR2 is SNEGSKA (reference sequence). The CDR3 consists of 11 residues. V lost 3 bases to trimming and J lost 7 bases, with 8 bases between them. CDR3 DNA: TGCAGTGCTAGCTCCGGGAATACGCAGTATTTT. It codes for CSASSGNTQYF.

The rearrangement uses TRBV5-4 and TRBJ1-2; perhaps TRBD1 as D (5 bases). The V end was cut by 4 bases, the J end by 3 bases, with 16 bases between. Germline V gene data show CDR1 as SGHNT and CDR2 as YYREEE (reference sequence). The CDR3 has 15 amino acids. The CDR3 sequence is CASSQLGGEDYGYTF. The CDR3 coding sequence is TGTGCCAGCAGCCAATTGGGGGGTGAAGACTATGGCTACACCTTC.

This clone was seen only a few times. The chain carries TRBV7-9 and TRBJ1-2; possible D gene TRBD1, 5 bases. Trimming cost V 0 bases and J 5 bases, with 13 bases left between them. The CDR3 covers 15 residues. Germline CDR1 is SEHNR and CDR2 is FQNEAQ (reference sequence). The DNA of the CDR3 is TGTGCCAGCAGCTTAGCGCAGGGATCAGGGTATGGCTACACCTTC. Translation: CASSLAQGSGYGYTF.

The chain uses TRBV7-9 and TRBJ1-1; the match to TRBD1 covers 8 bases. CDR3 length: 15 residues. Germline CDR1 is SEHNR and CDR2 is FQNEAQ (reference sequence). V lost 4 bases, J lost 5 bases, and 9 bases stayed unmatched. CDR3 nucleotide sequence: TGTGCCAGCAGCTCAGAACTACAGGGGGGAACTGAAGCTTTCTTT. Its translation is CASSSELQGGTEAFF.

This clone was detected only a few times. The chain employs TRBV30 and TRBJ2-7, with 14 positions matching TRBD2. This CDR3 has 16 amino acids. Germline V lookup: CDR1 GTSNPN, CDR2 SVGIG (reference sequence). Losses at the gene ends were 2 bases for V and 4 bases for J; bases not matched to a gene: 7. The CDR3 protein is CAWSPGTSGSLYEQYF. In DNA, the CDR3 is TGTGCCTGGAGTCCCGGGACTAGCGGGAGTCTATACGAGCAGTACTTC.

This clone was observed a few times. V usage is TRBV13 and J usage is TRBJ2-7; 8 nucleotides agree with TRBD1. J lost 12 bases, V lost 4 bases, and 8 bases had no gene match. From germline, CDR1 is PRHDT and CDR2 FYEKMQ (reference sequence). The CDR3 consists of 12 residues. CDR3 protein: CASSSSQGAPYF. The DNA for the CDR3 is TGTGCCAGCAGCTCCTCCCAGGGGGCCCCGTACTTC.

The V and J genes are TRBV6-1 and TRBJ1-1; 8 bases align to TRBD1. This CDR3 has 15 residues. V lost 5 bases to trimming and J lost 1 base; unmatched junction nucleotides: 6. Germline loops: CDR1 MNHNS, CDR2 SASEGT. CDR3 in DNA: TGTGCCAGCAGTTGGGACAGGCCGACGAACACTGAAGCTTTCTTT. This translates into CASSWDRPTNTEAFF.

V and J are TRBV5-6 and TRBJ2-2; 13 bases are a match to TRBD2. Germline lookup yields CDR1 SGHDT and CDR2 YYEEEE. The junction had 12 bases not matched to a gene; V was cut back by 3 bases and J by 4 bases. This CDR3 has 19 amino acids. The CDR3 loop reads CASSSQLAGGPGGTGELFF. In DNA, the CDR3 is TGTGCCAGCAGCTCCCAACTAGCGGGAGGGCCCGGGGGCACCGGGGAGCTGTTTTTT.

This clone was observed a few times. The rearrangement joins TRBV5-6 to TRBJ1-2; weak D call: TRBD1 (5 bases). Germline V gives CDR1 SGHDT, CDR2 YYEEEE. Trimming removed 3 bases at V and 3 bases at J, with 15 bases between. The CDR3 has 15 residues. CDR3 in DNA: TGTGCCAGCAGCTCGGCGGGACTACCCGACTATGGCTACACCTTC. Amino acids: CASSSAGLPDYGYTF.